These T cell receptor beta chains were read from a single sample in a study of cytomegalovirus exposure and HLA in healthy donors. This table comes from immunoSEQ multiplex PCR, and its TCRdb copy is limited to in-frame clones, with some not included. The sample holds about 130,000 clones, 88% seen once. Sequencing was done on a sample of PBMCs. Source of these receptors: a man under 40 in good health and CMV-seronegative. The CDR3 runs from the conserved cysteine through the conserved F or W. The D gene is left open where the match is weak. The size of a clone is reported for some rows only, either as once, few or many, or as a class for expanded clones.

d_call: TRBD2; clone_size: -; j_call: TRBJ2-3; v_call: TRBV6-5; cdr3_aa: CASNRLAGEGTQYF; cdr3_nt: TGTGCCAGCAACCGACTAGCGGGAGAAGGTACGCAGTATTTT
d_call: -; clone_size: -; j_call: TRBJ2-5; v_call: TRBV30; cdr3_aa: CAWSLALASETQYF; cdr3_nt: TGTGCCTGGAGCCTAGCTCTAGCATCGGAGACCCAGTACTTC
d_call: TRBD2; clone_size: once; j_call: TRBJ2-7; v_call: TRBV14; cdr3_aa: CASSQALAGVGEQYF; cdr3_nt: TGTGCCAGCAGCCAAGCGCTAGCGGGAGTAGGCGAGCAGTACTTC
d_call: -; clone_size: -; j_call: TRBJ1-5; v_call: TRBV5-1; cdr3_aa: CASSPTGPNQPQHF; cdr3_nt: TGCGCCAGCAGCCCAACAGGGCCCAATCAGCCCCAGCATTTT
d_call: -; clone_size: -; j_call: TRBJ1-1; v_call: TRBV27; cdr3_aa: CASSLTQASEAFF; cdr3_nt: TGTGCCAGCAGTTTAACACAGGCCAGTGAAGCTTTCTTT
d_call: TRBD1; clone_size: -; j_call: TRBJ2-7; v_call: TRBV2; cdr3_aa: CASRLQGTEQYF; cdr3_nt: TGTGCCAGCAGGTTACAGGGGACCGAGCAGTACTTC
d_call: -; clone_size: -; j_call: TRBJ2-7; v_call: TRBV28; cdr3_aa: CASSLPGETAYEQYF; cdr3_nt: TGTGCCAGCAGTTTACCGGGTGAGACGGCCTACGAGCAGTACTTC
d_call: TRBD2; clone_size: -; j_call: TRBJ2-7; v_call: TRBV4-1; cdr3_aa: CASSQRAGGPYEQYF; cdr3_nt: TGCGCCAGCAGCCAACGAGCGGGAGGGCCTTACGAGCAGTACTTC
d_call: -; clone_size: -; j_call: TRBJ2-7; v_call: TRBV7-2; cdr3_aa: CASSLGRSNYEQYF; cdr3_nt: TGTGCCAGCAGCTTAGGCAGGTCCAACTACGAGCAGTACTTC
d_call: -; clone_size: -; j_call: TRBJ2-7; v_call: TRBV7-3; cdr3_aa: CASSLLGGDADEQYF; cdr3_nt: TGTGCCAGCAGCTTATTAGGGGGAGACGCAGACGAGCAGTACTTC
d_call: -; clone_size: -; j_call: TRBJ1-1; v_call: TRBV4-3; cdr3_aa: CASSLQGYDTEAFF; cdr3_nt: TGCGCCAGCAGCCTTCAGGGTTACGACACTGAAGCTTTCTTT
d_call: -; clone_size: -; j_call: TRBJ2-1; v_call: TRBV5-3; cdr3_aa: CARSLDRRYNEQFF; cdr3_nt: TGTGCCAGAAGCTTGGACAGGAGATACAATGAGCAGTTCTTC
d_call: -; clone_size: few; j_call: TRBJ1-4; v_call: TRBV9; cdr3_aa: CASSGETVDEKLFF; cdr3_nt: TGTGCCAGCAGCGGTGAGACAGTTGATGAAAAACTGTTTTTT
d_call: TRBD1; clone_size: -; j_call: TRBJ2-3; v_call: TRBV18; cdr3_aa: CASSPGQPADTQYF; cdr3_nt: TGTGCCAGCTCACCGGGACAGCCGGCAGATACGCAGTATTTT
d_call: -; clone_size: few; j_call: TRBJ2-7; v_call: TRBV27; cdr3_aa: CASSYDSNSYEQYF; cdr3_nt: TGTGCCAGCAGTTACGACAGCAACTCCTACGAGCAGTACTTC
d_call: -; clone_size: -; j_call: TRBJ2-2; v_call: TRBV5-1; cdr3_aa: CASSLRSEAGELFF; cdr3_nt: TGCGCCAGCAGCTTGAGGAGCGAAGCCGGGGAGCTGTTTTTT
d_call: TRBD1; clone_size: -; j_call: TRBJ1-2; v_call: TRBV6-1; cdr3_aa: CASSEEGQGANYGYTF; cdr3_nt: TGTGCCAGCAGTGAAGAGGGGCAGGGGGCCAACTATGGCTACACCTTC
d_call: -; clone_size: -; j_call: TRBJ1-1; v_call: TRBV5-1; cdr3_aa: CASSHDRYTEAFF; cdr3_nt: TGCGCCAGCAGCCATGACAGATACACTGAAGCTTTCTTT
d_call: TRBD2; clone_size: -; j_call: TRBJ2-3; v_call: TRBV5-1; cdr3_aa: CASSLGLAGITDTQYF; cdr3_nt: TGCGCCAGCAGCCTTGGACTAGCGGGGATCACAGATACGCAGTATTTT
d_call: -; clone_size: -; j_call: TRBJ2-7; v_call: TRBV27; cdr3_aa: CASSLDSSYEQYF; cdr3_nt: TGTGCCAGCAGTTTAGACTCATCCTACGAGCAGTACTTC
d_call: TRBD1; clone_size: few; j_call: TRBJ2-3; v_call: TRBV4-2; cdr3_aa: CASSPGQAETDTQYF; cdr3_nt: TGTGCCAGCAGCCCGGGACAGGCGGAAACAGATACGCAGTATTTT
d_call: -; clone_size: -; j_call: TRBJ2-3; v_call: TRBV9; cdr3_aa: CASSVGSASSTDTQYF; cdr3_nt: TGTGCCAGCAGCGTAGGAAGCGCATCTAGCACAGATACGCAGTATTTT
d_call: TRBD2; clone_size: few; j_call: TRBJ2-3; v_call: TRBV9; cdr3_aa: CASSVYQREGTDTQYF; cdr3_nt: TGTGCCAGCAGCGTATACCAGCGGGAAGGCACAGATACGCAGTATTTT
d_call: -; clone_size: -; j_call: TRBJ2-7; v_call: TRBV7-9; cdr3_aa: CASSLDIYEQYF; cdr3_nt: TGTGCCAGCAGCTTAGACATCTACGAGCAGTACTTC
d_call: TRBD1; clone_size: -; j_call: TRBJ2-1; v_call: TRBV4-1; cdr3_aa: CASSQVEGGAYNEQFF; cdr3_nt: TGCGCCAGCAGCCAAGTTGAAGGGGGCGCTTACAATGAGCAGTTCTTC
d_call: TRBD2; clone_size: -; j_call: TRBJ2-3; v_call: TRBV2; cdr3_aa: CASSDPLGAGVGTDTQYF; cdr3_nt: TGTGCCAGCAGTGACCCCCTTGGGGCGGGAGTAGGCACAGATACGCAGTATTTT
d_call: -; clone_size: -; j_call: TRBJ1-3; v_call: TRBV6-1; cdr3_aa: CASSGGSSGNTIYF; cdr3_nt: TGTGCCAGCAGTGGCGGGAGCTCTGGAAACACCATATATTTT
d_call: -; clone_size: -; j_call: TRBJ1-1; v_call: TRBV7-9; cdr3_aa: CASSSEPRAEAFF; cdr3_nt: TGTGCCAGCAGCTCAGAACCGAGGGCTGAAGCTTTCTTT
d_call: TRBD2; clone_size: -; j_call: TRBJ2-7; v_call: TRBV11-2; cdr3_aa: CASSRISGSVYF; cdr3_nt: TGTGCCAGCAGCAGAATTAGCGGGAGCGTGTACTTC
d_call: -; clone_size: few; j_call: TRBJ1-2; v_call: TRBV29-1; cdr3_aa: CSAHGEDYGYTF; cdr3_nt: TGCAGCGCTCATGGGGAGGACTATGGCTACACCTTC
d_call: TRBD2; clone_size: -; j_call: TRBJ2-1; v_call: TRBV11-2; cdr3_aa: CASSLMLAGHNEQFF; cdr3_nt: TGTGCCAGCAGCTTAATGCTAGCGGGGCACAATGAGCAGTTCTTC
d_call: -; clone_size: -; j_call: TRBJ2-1; v_call: TRBV2; cdr3_aa: CASSGTGSYNEQFF; cdr3_nt: TGTGCCAGCAGTGGGACTGGCTCCTACAATGAGCAGTTCTTC